Below, 24 T cell receptor beta chains from the same sample are listed, as sequenced in a study of T cells in Graves' hyperthyroidism and ophthalmopathy. Amplified TCR beta CDR3 regions derived from RNA transcripts. Using the HTBI primer set, a first-round RT-PCR was run on the TCR CDR3. TCRdb analysed the multiplex PCR reads with MiXCR anew, one entry per CDR3 protein. The data hold approximately 610,000 distinct CDR3 sequences, with 15% to 20% observed a single time. Sample: blood. Every receptor here comes from a woman aged 18-29 years with Graves' hyperthyroidism.

Many counts were recorded for this clonotype. The chain is built from TRBV2 and TRBJ2-7; 8 bases match TRBD2. The CDR3 is made up of 19 amino acids. Germline CDR1 is SNHLY and CDR2 is FYNNEI. The V segment lost 0 bases and the J segment 5 bases; nucleotides outside the gene matches: 18. CDR3 nucleotide sequence: TGTGCCAGCAGTGAAGCACTAGCGGCAGACCGACTTTTTTACCACGAGCAGTACTTC. Its protein is CASSEALAADRLFYHEQYF.

This clonotype was observed many times. The V gene is TRBV6-5, the J gene TRBJ1-2; possibly TRBD1 for D (5 bases). V was shortened by 2 bases and J by 8 bases, with 18 bases between the two germline ends. The CDR3 is made up of 15 amino acids. Germline CDR1 is MNHEY and CDR2 is SVGAGI. CDR3 DNA: TGTGCCAGCAGTTACATAGGGGCCGCGTTGGGGGGCTACACCTTC. Its protein is CASSYIGAALGGYTF.

The chain is built from TRBV7-2 and TRBJ1-2; D not certain. V dropped 5 bases and J dropped 8 bases, with 12 bases sitting between them. This CDR3 is 12 amino acids long. Per germline, CDR1 SGHTA and CDR2 FQGNSA. The CDR3 protein is CASSPAERGYTF. CDR3 DNA sequence: TGTGCCAGCAGCCCAGCTGAACGAGGCTACACCTTC.

Details on this clonotype: This sequence may be a read error, since a much larger clone differs from it by one base. The chain couples TRBV7-9 to TRBJ1-1, with no clear D. The CDR3 consists of 12 residues. The V gene's germline CDR1 is SEHNR and CDR2 FQNEAQ (reference sequence). In DNA form, the CDR3 reads TGTGCCAGCAGCCAACAGAACACTGGAGCTTTCTTT. Protein sequence: CASSQQNTGAFF.

In this sample, this clonotype turned up a few times. The gene calls are TRBV4-1 and TRBJ1-1; no definite D call. Between the trimmed V and J ends, which lost 0 bases and 6 bases, there was a span of 14 bases. The CDR3 runs 15 residues. Germline CDR1 and CDR2: MGHRA and YSYEKL. Here the CDR3 DNA reads TGCGCCAGCAGCCAAGATACGTCAGAAAGGCCTGAAGCTTTCTTT. Amino acids: CASSQDTSERPEAFF.

This clonotype was counted ten times or more. The rearrangement links TRBV20-1 to TRBJ1-2; tentative D call: TRBD1 (5 bases). Trimming removed 7 bases from V and 3 bases from J, with 12 bases in between. This CDR3 has 12 amino acids. Germline values: CDR1 DFQATT, CDR2 SNEGSKA (reference sequence). In DNA, the CDR3 is TGCAGTGTGGAGGGACGAGACTATGGCTACACCTTC. Translation gives CSVEGRDYGYTF.

The table lists this clonotype with many counts. This chain connects TRBV7-2 to TRBJ2-7, with TRBD1 as a possible D gene (6 bases). This CDR3 is built from 14 residues. CDR1 and CDR2 from the germline V gene are SGHTA and FQGNSA. V was trimmed by 6 bases and J by 3 bases, leaving 15 bases between them. The CDR3 DNA follows: TGTGCCAGCAGTTATACAGGGCGCCACTACGAGCAGTACTTC. Amino acid sequence: CASSYTGRHYEQYF.

This clonotype was recorded a few times. The chain joins TRBV20-1 to TRBJ1-1; no clear D. This CDR3 spans 13 amino acids. Trimming cost V 4 bases and J 2 bases, with 11 bases left between them. Germline CDR1 is DFQATT and CDR2 is SNEGSKA (reference sequence). Written as DNA, the CDR3 is TGCAGTGCTACAGAAGACCGAAACACTGAAGCTTTCTTT. It encodes CSATEDRNTEAFF.

This clonotype has a count of ten or more. The chain uses TRBV6-2 or TRBV6-3 and TRBJ2-3; tentatively, D is TRBD1 (7 bases). The germline V and J ends were trimmed by 7 bases and 3 bases, with 17 bases remaining between them. Germline V gene lookup returns CDR1 MNHEY and CDR2 SVGEGT. The CDR3 is 15 residues long. For the CDR3, the DNA is TGTGCCAGCATCACGGGGGACAGAGAAACAGATACGCAGTATTTT. Translating it yields CASITGDRETDTQYF.

This clonotype occurred a few times. This chain links TRBV12-5 with TRBJ1-1; 9 nucleotides match TRBD1. The CDR3 has 18 residues. Per the germline V gene, CDR1 is LGHNT and CDR2 is FRNRAP. The junction had 13 bases not matched to a gene; V was cut back by 0 bases and J by 5 bases. As DNA, the CDR3 is TGTGCTAGTGGTTTGGTAAGGGCGGGACAGGGAGTGTGGACTGAAGCTTTCTTT. It yields the protein CASGLVRAGQGVWTEAFF.

This clonotype came up a few times. The chain has TRBV4-3 and TRBJ2-1; 12 bases fit TRBD2. The trim removed 3 bases at V and 4 bases at J, leaving 4 bases unmatched. The germline CDR1 and CDR2 sequences are LGHNA and YSLEER. CDR3 size: 16 residues. This chain's CDR3 is CASSQLLAGGYNEQFF. The CDR3 nucleotides are TGCGCCAGCAGCCAGCTACTAGCGGGGGGTTACAATGAGCAGTTCTTC.

V is TRBV28 and J is TRBJ2-7, with 13 nucleotides matching TRBD2. After removal of 4 bases from V and 7 bases from J, the junction contained 16 bases not matched to a gene. CDR1 and CDR2 from the germline V gene are MDHEN and SYDVKM. This CDR3 region has 18 residues. The DNA of the CDR3 is TGTGCCAGCAGTTCCCCTTCCCAACTAGCGGGAGGGAGGATAGAGCAGTACTTC. Its translation is CASSSPSQLAGGRIEQYF.

The sample holds a few counts of this clonotype. The V gene is TRBV29-1, the J gene TRBJ1-5, with 12 bases that match TRBD1. The CDR3 loop spans 21 amino acids. The trim removed 2 bases at V and 0 bases at J, leaving 17 bases unmatched. CDR1 is SQVTM and CDR2 is ANQGSEA in the germline V gene. CDR3 residues: CSVEYQQGGTGGRYSNQPQHF. The CDR3 DNA reads TGCAGCGTTGAATATCAGCAGGGCGGGACAGGGGGCAGATATAGCAATCAGCCCCAGCATTTT.

J is TRBJ2-3 and V is TRBV7-3; 8 nucleotides align to TRBD2. Trimming cost V 4 bases and J 0 bases; bases outside gene matches: 12. Germline assignment: CDR1 SGHTA and CDR2 FQGTGA. CDR3 length equals 18 residues. CDR3 protein: CASSSRGGGGRSTDTQYF. The CDR3 DNA reads as TGTGCCAGCAGCTCGAGGGGGGGCGGGGGGAGAAGCACAGATACGCAGTATTTT.

On this clonotype itself: This may be a read error, as it is one base from a much larger clone. The genes are TRBV6-5 and TRBJ1-5; D gene ambiguous. The CDR3 is made up of 16 amino acids. The germline V gene has CDR1 MNHEY and CDR2 SVGAGI. Here the CDR3 reads CASIYSTRSRGQPQHF. As DNA, the CDR3 is TGTGCCAGCATTTACTCGACACGGTCGCGGGGTCAGCCCCAGCATTTT.

Ten or more counts support this clonotype. This chain joins TRBV7-9 and TRBJ2-3; 10 bases agree with TRBD2. V lost 4 bases and J lost 2; bases outside the gene matches: 3. Germline CDR1 reads SEHNR; CDR2 reads FQNEAQ (reference sequence). This CDR3 has 15 amino acids. CDR3 protein: CASSSLAGFTDTQYF. As DNA, the CDR3 is TGTGCCAGCAGCTCACTAGCGGGGTTCACAGATACGCAGTATTTT.

The chain joins TRBV6-5 to TRBJ1-2, with D maybe TRBD1 (6 bases). The germline V gene has CDR1 MNHEY and CDR2 SVGAGI. V dropped 2 bases and J dropped 3 bases, with 19 bases sitting between them. The CDR3 spans 17 residues. DNA of the CDR3: TGTGCCAGCAGTTACAGGCAGGGGACAAGGGGGTACTATGGCTACACCTTC. It encodes CASSYRQGTRGYYGYTF.

The rearrangement uses TRBV5-5 and TRBJ1-1; D is unclear. Deletions cut 7 bases from V and 3 bases from J, with 10 bases between. The germline CDR1 and CDR2 sequences are SGHKS and YYEKEE (reference sequence). The CDR3 covers 12 residues. The DNA for the CDR3 is TGTGCCAGCGGGATGGAGGACACTGAAGCTTTCTTT. It translates to CASGMEDTEAFF.

This clonotype was seen at least ten times. The chain has TRBV11-2 and TRBJ1-1, with 10 bases aligning to TRBD1. Trimming cost V 4 bases and J 3 bases; bases outside gene matches: 2. The CDR3 extends over 14 amino acids. Germline CDR1 reads SGHAT; CDR2 reads FQNNGV. The CDR3 region is CASSSDRGDTEAFF. The CDR3 region has the DNA TGTGCCAGCAGCTCGGACAGGGGGGACACTGAAGCTTTCTTT.

In its sample, this clonotype was seen many times. The chain couples TRBV28 to TRBJ1-2; tentative D call: TRBD1 (5 bases). The CDR3 totals 14 residues. Germline loops: CDR1 MDHEN, CDR2 SYDVKM. V was pared by 5 bases and J by 3 bases, with 13 bases between. The CDR3 nucleotides are TGTGCCAGCAGTCTGGCTTGGGGCGACTATGGCTACACCTTC. This codes for CASSLAWGDYGYTF.

This clonotype was seen at least ten times. The chain recombines TRBV7-2 with TRBJ1-5, with D hard to call. Per the germline V gene, CDR1 is SGHTA and CDR2 is FQGNSA. V gave up 5 bases and J gave up 0 bases, with 8 bases separating them. The CDR3 is 14 residues long. This chain's CDR3 is CASSPPFSNQPQHF. CDR3 DNA sequence: TGTGCCAGCAGCCCACCGTTTAGCAATCAGCCCCAGCATTTT.

The rearrangement uses TRBV27 and TRBJ2-7; possible D gene TRBD2, 5 bases. The V gene lost 6 bases and the J gene lost 0 bases, with 15 bases spanning the gap. Germline loops: CDR1 MNHEY, CDR2 SMNVEV (reference sequence). The CDR3 loop spans 15 amino acids. Written as DNA, the CDR3 is TGTGCCAGCAGCCTTTGGGGAGCCCCCTCCTACGAGCAGTACTTC. This translates into CASSLWGAPSYEQYF.

V is TRBV29-1 and J is TRBJ2-6; the D gene is possibly TRBD2 (5 bases). Looked up from germline, CDR1 is SQVTM and CDR2 is ANQGSEA. V was pared by 6 bases and J by 6 bases, with 12 bases between. This CDR3 is built from 13 residues. This CDR3 reads CSVRGSVANVLTF. In DNA, the CDR3 is TGCAGCGTGCGTGGGAGTGTGGCCAACGTCCTGACTTTC.

This clonotype occurred many times. The chain combines TRBV30 with TRBJ2-3; no clear D gene. This CDR3 spans 12 amino acids. V was shortened by 3 bases and J by 6 bases, with 10 bases between the two germline ends. In germline, CDR1 is GTSNPN, CDR2 SVGIG (reference sequence). CDR3 sequence: CAWSLTVDTQYF. The CDR3 coding sequence is TGTGCCTGGAGCTTAACCGTTGATACGCAGTATTTT. Supplemented by reference TRBV30 and TRBJ2-3, the full variable domain reads SQTIHQWPATLVQPVGSPLSLECTVEGTSNPNLYWYRQAAGRGLQLLFYSVGIGQISSEVPQNLSASRPQDRQFILSSKKLLLSDSGFYLCAWSLTVDTQYFGPGTRLTVL.